The 20 T cell receptor beta chains presented below share a single source sample, sequenced in a study of blood T cells in healthy people across ages. A sample-barcoded 5' primer and a J-beta primer mix were used in a second PCR of roughly 6 to 11 cycles. TCRdb fed the 5' RACE reads into MiXCR, producing one record per CDR3 protein. The sample lists around 900,000 distinct CDR3 sequences; roughly 26% were seen once. Sequences were obtained from blood. Source of these receptors: a woman of 80 years or more in good health.

The J gene is TRBJ2-1, the V gene TRBV2, with 15 positions matching TRBD2. This CDR3 has 19 residues. With V trimmed by 8 bases and J by 1 base, 12 bases remained unmatched. Germline assignment: CDR1 SNHLY and CDR2 FYNNEI. DNA of the CDR3: TGTGCCAGCGGGGGCAGGACTAGCGGGGGGGCCTTTTCCTACAATGAGCAGTTCTTC. As protein: CASGGRTSGGAFSYNEQFF.

In regard to this clonotype: Given a much more abundant clone one base away, this may be a read error. The CDR3 DNA is TGTGCCAGCAGCGCAGGTTCGGGGTACAGTGAGCAGTTCTTC. Residues: CASSAGSGYSEQFF. This rearrangement joins TRBV7-9 to TRBJ2-1, with a possible D match to TRBD2 (5 bases). CDR1 is SEHNR, CDR2 FQNEAQ, per germline (reference sequence). The CDR3 loop spans 14 amino acids.

This chain uses TRBV6-2 or TRBV6-3 with TRBJ2-1; either TRBD1 or TRBD2 may supply D (6 bases each). The CDR3 covers 15 residues. Germline values: CDR1 MNHEY, CDR2 SVGEGT. V lost 2 bases, J lost 4 bases, and 12 bases lay in between. CDR3 sequence reads: CASSYRGATYNEQFF. The DNA of the CDR3 is TGTGCCAGCAGTTACAGGGGGGCTACATACAATGAGCAGTTCTTC.

About this clonotype itself: A much larger clone lies one base from this, so it may be a read error. The chain recombines TRBV7-9 with TRBJ2-1, with D possibly being TRBD2 (6 bases). V lost 7 bases to trimming and J lost 4 bases, with 14 bases between them. The V gene's germline CDR1 is SEHNR and CDR2 FQNEAQ (reference sequence). CDR3 length: 14 amino acids. The CDR3, as DNA: TGTGCCAGCATCCGGGGGTCAGGGTACAATGAGCAGTTCTTC. Translating gives CASIRGSGYNEQFF.

J is TRBJ1-2 and V is TRBV5-1; 11 nucleotides align to TRBD1. The V segment lost 3 bases and the J segment 6 bases; nucleotides outside the gene matches: 10. The germline V gene has CDR1 SGHRS and CDR2 YFSETQ. CDR3 size: 16 residues. The CDR3 DNA follows: TGCGCCAGCAGCTACAACGGACAGGGGGCTAGGGATGGCTACACCTTC. This codes for CASSYNGQGARDGYTF.

This clonotype was counted many times. This chain links TRBV12-3 or TRBV12-4 with TRBJ2-4; D unclear. The CDR3 covers 13 residues. The ends were cut back, 3 bases at V and 4 bases at J, with 7 bases in the middle. The CDR3 coding sequence is TGTGCCAGCAGTTTCAGTGTGAAAAACATTCAGTACTTC. Translating gives CASSFSVKNIQYF.

This clonotype appeared a few times. This chain joins TRBV19 and TRBJ2-7, with D maybe TRBD2 (7 bases). Germline V lookup: CDR1 LNHDA, CDR2 SQIVND (reference sequence). The V end was cut by 2 bases, the J end by 2 bases, with 13 bases between. The CDR3 contains 15 residues. CDR3 region: CASSIRGGRTYEQYF. The CDR3 DNA follows: TGTGCCAGTAGTATAAGGGGGGGTCGGACCTACGAGCAGTACTTC. Filled out from reference TRBV19 and TRBJ2-7, the complete variable domain reads DGGITQSPKYLFRKEGQNVTLSCEQNLNHDAMYWYRQDPGQGLRLIYYSQIVNDFQKGDIAEGYSVSREKKESFPLTVTSAQKNPTAFYLCASSIRGGRTYEQYFGPGTRLTVT.

The genes are TRBV6-6 and TRBJ1-2; TRBD1 aligns across 7 bases. V shed 6 bases, J shed 9 bases, and the junction held 13 bases outside the gene matches. The germline CDR1 and CDR2 sequences are MNHNY and SVGAGI (reference sequence). This CDR3 has 14 residues. In DNA form, the CDR3 reads TGTGCCAGCAGCAAGGCGGAGGGGGCTTACAGCTACACCTTC. The encoded protein is CASSKAEGAYSYTF.

This clonotype was observed a few times. The chain carries TRBV12-3 or TRBV12-4 and TRBJ2-3, with TRBD2 matching over 14 bases. CDR3 length: 18 residues. With V trimmed by 6 bases and J by 1 base, 9 bases remained unmatched. CDR3 sequence reads: CASSLTSGGAVGTDTQYF. CDR3 DNA: TGTGCCAGCAGCCTGACTAGCGGGGGGGCCGTCGGCACAGATACGCAGTATTTT.

The CDR3 region has the DNA TGTGCCAGCAGCCCGGGCACCCTACCGACAGATACGCAGTATTTT. Translation gives CASSPGTLPTDTQYF. The chain links TRBV9 to TRBJ2-3; D is unresolved. V gave up 4 bases and J gave up 3 bases, with 15 bases separating them. The CDR3 spans 15 residues. CDR1 and CDR2 from the germline V gene are SGDLS and YYNGEE.

The sample holds a few counts of this clonotype. V usage is TRBV5-6 and J usage is TRBJ1-2; maybe TRBD1 (6 bases). CDR1 is SGHDT, CDR2 YYEEEE, per germline. Trimming removed 0 bases from V and 8 bases from J, with 11 bases in between. The length of the CDR3 is 13 residues. CDR3 nucleotides: TGTGCCAGCAGCTTGGCGGCCACAGGGGGCTACACCTTC. Its protein product is CASSLAATGGYTF.

Note on this clonotype: This sequence may be a read error, since a much larger clone differs from it by one base. The chain couples TRBV12-3 or TRBV12-4 to TRBJ1-5; 10 bases map to TRBD1. The CDR3 consists of 18 residues. The CDR3 spells CVSSFPGQGRSGNQPQHF. The CDR3 DNA sequence: TGTGTCAGCAGTTTCCCGGGACAGGGGAGGTCGGGCAATCAGCCCCAGCATTTT.

The chain couples TRBV20-1 to TRBJ1-1; maybe TRBD1 (6 bases). The CDR3 has 14 residues. CDR1 and CDR2 (germline): DFQATT, SNEGSKA (reference sequence). Trimming removed 5 bases at V and 0 bases at J, with 13 bases between. The CDR3 spells CSAVPTGMNTEAFF. The CDR3 nucleotides are TGCAGTGCTGTACCGACAGGAATGAACACTGAAGCTTTCTTT.

The chain couples TRBV16 to TRBJ1-2; D not resolved. Trimming cost V 2 bases and J 8 bases, with 15 bases left between them. CDR1 and CDR2 (germline): KGHSY, FQNENV. This CDR3 has 14 amino acids. The CDR3 spells CASSQDRTSGGYTF. The CDR3 nucleotides read TGTGCCAGCAGCCAAGATCGGACCTCCGGGGGCTACACCTTC.

This clonotype came up a few times. V and J are TRBV24-1 and TRBJ2-3; D is possibly TRBD2 (5 bases). The germline V gene encodes CDR1 KGHDR and CDR2 SFDVKD. This CDR3 contains 15 residues. The V gene lost 4 bases and the J gene lost 3 bases, with 13 bases spanning the gap. The CDR3 protein is CATSDPGRGTDTQYF. The CDR3 region has the DNA TGTGCCACCAGTGACCCTGGACGGGGAACAGATACGCAGTATTTT.

This clonotype was seen repeatedly, ten times or more. This chain joins TRBV12-3 or TRBV12-4 and TRBJ2-1, with 11 positions matching TRBD1. CDR3 size: 17 residues. V trimming: 2 bases; J trimming: 4 bases; junction bases outside the gene matches: 7. The CDR3 DNA reads TGTGCCAGCAGTTTAAGGGACAGGGGGATCCAGTACAATGAGCAGTTCTTC. It yields the protein CASSLRDRGIQYNEQFF.

The rearrangement joins TRBV12-3 or TRBV12-4 to TRBJ2-3; 7 bases fit TRBD2. The J segment lost 5 bases and the V segment lost 5 bases, leaving 13 bases of the junction unmatched. The CDR3 is 16 residues long. Here the CDR3 reads CASSLFGGLVEDTQYF. The CDR3 DNA sequence: TGTGCCAGCAGTCTATTCGGGGGGTTGGTTGAAGATACGCAGTATTTT.

On this clonotype itself: Given a much more abundant clone one base away, this may be a read error. The chain is built from TRBV18 and TRBJ2-3; D not certain. This CDR3 is built from 11 residues. Germline assignment: CDR1 KGHSH and CDR2 LQKENI. The CDR3 region has the DNA TGTACCAGCTTAATTGCAGATACGCAGTATTTT. Amino acids: CTSLIADTQYF. Looking up the rest from reference TRBV18 and TRBJ2-3 gives the full variable domain: NAGVMQNPRHLVRRRGQEARLRCSPMKGHSHVYWYRQLPEEGLKFMVYLQKENIIDESGMPKERFSAEFPKEGPSILRIQQVVRGDSAAYFCTSLIADTQYFGPGTRLTVL.

The sample holds many counts of this clonotype. The V and J genes are TRBV20-1 and TRBJ2-1, with 14 positions matching TRBD2. CDR3 size: 15 residues. The germline V gene encodes CDR1 DFQATT and CDR2 SNEGSKA (reference sequence). Germline trimming cut 6 bases from V and 9 bases from J; bases unmatched to any gene: 10. CDR3 region: CSAYQTSGGVGEQFF. The CDR3 DNA follows: TGCAGTGCCTACCAGACTAGCGGGGGGGTGGGTGAGCAGTTCTTC.

The chain joins TRBV18 to TRBJ1-1; 10 nucleotides match TRBD1. After removal of 6 bases from V and 5 bases from J, the junction contained 6 bases not matched to a gene. The CDR3 has 14 residues. Germline V gene data show CDR1 as KGHSH and CDR2 as LQKENI. The CDR3 sequence: CASSRQGALTEAFF. As DNA, the CDR3 is TGTGCCAGCTCGCGACAGGGGGCCCTTACTGAAGCTTTCTTT.